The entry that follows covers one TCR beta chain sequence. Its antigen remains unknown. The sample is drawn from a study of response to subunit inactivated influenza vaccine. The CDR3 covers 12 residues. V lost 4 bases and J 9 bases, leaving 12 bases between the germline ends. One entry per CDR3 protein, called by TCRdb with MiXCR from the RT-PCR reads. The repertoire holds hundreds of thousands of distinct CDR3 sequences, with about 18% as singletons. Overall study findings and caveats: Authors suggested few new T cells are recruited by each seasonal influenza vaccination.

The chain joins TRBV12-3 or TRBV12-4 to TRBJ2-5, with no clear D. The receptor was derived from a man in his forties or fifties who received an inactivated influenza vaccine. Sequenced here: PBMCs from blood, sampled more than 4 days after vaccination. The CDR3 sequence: CASSYPGLAQYF. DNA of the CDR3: TGTGCCAGCAGTTACCCGGGCCTGGCCCAGTACTTC.